Below are 14 T cell receptor beta chains sequenced from a single sample in a study of long-term antiretroviral therapy in people with HIV. Version v3.0 of the immunoSEQ assay was performed at survey level. The method was immunoSEQ multiplex PCR; TCRdb's version includes in-frame clones alone and lacks a portion of them. The repertoire has roughly 38,000 clones, roughly four fifths of them found once; the top ten carry about an eighth. The sample in question was unsorted PBMCs, obtained 0.3 years after starting antiretroviral therapy. All receptors derive from a man aged 18-30 years with HIV.

The rearrangement joins TRBV9 to TRBJ2-7; no firm D call. Per germline, CDR1 SGDLS and CDR2 YYNGEE. Trimming took off 3 bases at V and 0 bases at J, with 13 bases between the two ends. The CDR3 totals 15 residues. The CDR3 sequence is CASSGGGIASYEQYF. The CDR3 nucleotides read TGTGCCAGCAGCGGGGGTGGTATAGCCTCCTACGAGCAGTACTTC.

J is TRBJ1-5 and V is TRBV7-9; D gene uncertain. Germline V gives CDR1 SEHNR, CDR2 FQNEAQ (reference sequence). The CDR3 has 14 residues. V was pared by 1 base and J by 2 bases, with 6 bases between. The chain's CDR3 is CASSLDQGNQPQHF. In nucleotides, the CDR3 is TGTGCCAGCAGCTTAGATCAGGGCAATCAGCCCCAGCATTTT.

This clone came up once. This rearrangement joins TRBV19 to TRBJ2-4, with a possible D match to TRBD2 (5 bases). The CDR3 is 14 amino acids. V lost 6 bases, J lost 0 bases, and 9 bases lay in between. The germline gives CDR1 LNHDA, CDR2 SQIVND (reference sequence). The CDR3 reads CASRSSGAKNIQYF. CDR3 sequence (DNA): TGTGCCAGTAGGTCGAGCGGAGCCAAAAACATTCAGTACTTC.

V usage is TRBV11-2 and J usage is TRBJ1-2; D not resolved. Germline loops: CDR1 SGHAT, CDR2 FQNNGV. The CDR3 has 16 residues. With 0 bases removed from V and 5 bases from J, the gap between germline ends came to 16 bases. CDR3 DNA sequence: TGTGCCAGCAGCTTAGATCCTGAGGGAATTCGTTATGGCTACACCTTC. It yields the protein CASSLDPEGIRYGYTF. Combining the CDR3 with reference TRBV11-2 and TRBJ1-2 gives the whole variable domain EAGVAQSPRYKIIEKRQSVAFWCNPISGHATLYWYQQILGQGPKLLIQFQNNGVVDDSQLPKDRFSAERLKGVDSTLKIQPAKLEDSAVYLCASSLDPEGIRYGYTFGSGTRLTVV.

The CDR3 DNA reads TGTGCCAGCAGCTCCGGGACTAGCTTTTACAATGAGCAGTTCTTC. Its translation: CASSSGTSFYNEQFF. J is TRBJ2-1 and V is TRBV7-9; TRBD2 matches 9 bases. V dropped 4 bases and J dropped 4; count of bases not matched to a gene: 5. Per germline, CDR1 SEHNR and CDR2 FQNEAQ (reference sequence). The CDR3 has 15 amino acids.

This sequence joins TRBV19 and TRBJ2-2, with D perhaps matching TRBD1 or TRBD2 (5 bases each). The CDR3 is 14 amino acids. Germline lookup yields CDR1 LNHDA and CDR2 SQIVND (reference sequence). V gave up 3 bases and J gave up 5 bases, with 10 bases separating them. The CDR3 spells CASSIAGGTGELFF. The CDR3, as DNA: TGTGCCAGTAGTATTGCTGGGGGAACCGGGGAGCTGTTTTTT.

This rearrangement joins TRBV5-6 to TRBJ2-7, with TRBD1 matching over 7 bases. After removal of 7 bases from V and 2 bases from J, the junction contained 9 bases not matched to a gene. The CDR3 contains 14 residues. CDR1 and CDR2 from the germline V gene are SGHDT and YYEEEE. CDR3 amino acids: CASGEQGRPYEQYF. In DNA, the CDR3 is TGTGCCAGCGGAGAACAGGGGCGCCCCTACGAGCAGTACTTC.

This sequence joins TRBV4-1 and TRBJ2-7; 8 bases are shared with TRBD1. Germline values: CDR1 MGHRA, CDR2 YSYEKL. V lost 1 base and J lost 2; bases outside the gene matches: 1. This CDR3 is built from 14 residues. The CDR3 sequence is CASSQGTGPYEQYF. The DNA of the CDR3 is TGCGCCAGCAGCCAAGGGACAGGGCCCTACGAGCAGTACTTC.

The V call is TRBV13, the J call TRBJ1-3, with a weak D call TRBD1 (5 bases). Germline CDR1 is PRHDT and CDR2 is FYEKMQ (reference sequence). CDR3 length: 14 residues. Trimming shortened V by 0 bases and J by 2 bases, and 5 bases separated the two germline ends. CDR3 coding DNA: TGTGCCAGCAGCTTAGGGACAGCTGGAAACACCATATATTTT. This gives the protein CASSLGTAGNTIYF.

The chain has TRBV14 and TRBJ2-7, with D perhaps being TRBD1 or TRBD2 (5 bases each). The V gene lost 5 bases and the J gene lost 3 bases, with 8 bases spanning the gap. The CDR3 has 12 residues. Germline V gene data show CDR1 as SGHDN and CDR2 as FVKESK. The CDR3 spells CASSFGGYEQYF. In DNA, the CDR3 is TGTGCCAGCAGCTTTGGGGGCTACGAGCAGTACTTC.

The V gene is TRBV27, the J gene TRBJ2-7, with 9 bases that match TRBD1. The V gene's germline CDR1 is MNHEY and CDR2 SMNVEV (reference sequence). The CDR3 contains 13 residues. Germline trimming cut 2 bases from V and 4 bases from J; bases unmatched to any gene: 0. The CDR3: CASSLGTGYEQYF. The CDR3 nucleotides read TGTGCCAGCAGTTTAGGGACAGGGTACGAGCAGTACTTC.

The chain uses TRBV6-4 and TRBJ2-3; 8 bases agree with TRBD2. Germline lookup yields CDR1 MRHNA and CDR2 SNTAGT. The CDR3 extends over 14 amino acids. V lost 4 bases, J lost 0 bases, and 0 bases stayed unmatched. The CDR3 is CASSASGSTDTQYF. DNA of the CDR3: TGTGCCAGCAGTGCTAGCGGGAGCACAGATACGCAGTATTTT.

There are a few counts of this clone. This chain joins TRBV5-1 and TRBJ2-7; TRBD1 matches 9 bases. With 4 bases clipped from V and 3 bases from J, the junction kept 2 bases outside the gene matches. This CDR3 contains 13 residues. The V gene's germline CDR1 is SGHRS and CDR2 YFSETQ. The CDR3 here is CASSMGQGYEQYF. The CDR3 coding sequence is TGCGCCAGCAGCATGGGACAGGGCTACGAGCAGTACTTC.

The chain combines TRBV27 with TRBJ2-1; D is ambiguous. CDR1 is MNHEY, CDR2 SMNVEV, per germline (reference sequence). V lost 5 bases, J lost 4 bases, and 15 bases lay in between. This CDR3 region has 15 residues. The CDR3 coding sequence is TGTGCCAGCAGTAAACCCCCAATCGGGTACAATGAGCAGTTCTTC. Translating it yields CASSKPPIGYNEQFF.